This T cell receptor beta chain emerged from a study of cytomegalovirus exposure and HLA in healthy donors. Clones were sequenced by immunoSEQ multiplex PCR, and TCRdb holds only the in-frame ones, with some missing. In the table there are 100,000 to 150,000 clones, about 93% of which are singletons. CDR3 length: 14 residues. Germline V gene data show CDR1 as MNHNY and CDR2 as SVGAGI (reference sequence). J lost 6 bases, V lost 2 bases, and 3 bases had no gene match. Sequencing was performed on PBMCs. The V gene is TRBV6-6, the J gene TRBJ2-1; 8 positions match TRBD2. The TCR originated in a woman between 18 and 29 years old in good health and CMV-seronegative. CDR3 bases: TGTGCCAGCAGTTACGGACTAGCCGGCAATGAGCAGTTCTTC. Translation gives CASSYGLAGNEQFF.